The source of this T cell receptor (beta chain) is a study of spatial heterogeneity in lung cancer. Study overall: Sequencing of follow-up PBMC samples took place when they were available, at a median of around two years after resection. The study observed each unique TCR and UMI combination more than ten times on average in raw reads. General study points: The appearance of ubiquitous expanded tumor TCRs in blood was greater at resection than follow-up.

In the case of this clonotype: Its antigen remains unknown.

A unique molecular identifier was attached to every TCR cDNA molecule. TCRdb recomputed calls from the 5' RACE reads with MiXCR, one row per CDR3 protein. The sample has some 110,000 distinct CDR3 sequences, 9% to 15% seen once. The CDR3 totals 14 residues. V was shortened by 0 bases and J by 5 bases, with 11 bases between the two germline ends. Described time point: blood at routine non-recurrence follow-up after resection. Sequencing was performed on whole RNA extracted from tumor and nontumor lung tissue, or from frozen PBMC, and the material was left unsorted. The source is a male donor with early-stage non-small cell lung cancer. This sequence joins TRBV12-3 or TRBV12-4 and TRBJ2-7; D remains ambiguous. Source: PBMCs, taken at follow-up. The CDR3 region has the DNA TGTGCCAGCAGTTTAGCAAGGGTATCGGACGAGCAGTACTTC. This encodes CASSLARVSDEQYF.